A single count supports the clone carrying this T cell receptor beta chain. The CDR3 is 12 amino acids. Germline assignment: CDR1 SGHAT and CDR2 FQNNGV. Trimming pared 1 base from V and 11 bases from J, leaving 11 bases between. The data derive from a study of shared clonotypes between healthy human individuals. Data came from immunoSEQ multiplex PCR; TCRdb stores just in-frame clones and leaves some out. The data hold 850,000 to 1,200,000 clones, with 60% to 80% observed a single time. The V gene is TRBV11-2, the J gene TRBJ1-1; D possibly corresponds to TRBD1 (5 bases). Sample: memory CD4+ T cells sorted from blood. Specified subset: CD45RA-negative fraction. The sequence derives from a man aged 18 to 30 in good health. The CDR3 DNA reads as TGTGCCAGCAGCTTAGGAGGGGTTCCGGCTTTCTTT. It yields the protein CASSLGGVPAFF.